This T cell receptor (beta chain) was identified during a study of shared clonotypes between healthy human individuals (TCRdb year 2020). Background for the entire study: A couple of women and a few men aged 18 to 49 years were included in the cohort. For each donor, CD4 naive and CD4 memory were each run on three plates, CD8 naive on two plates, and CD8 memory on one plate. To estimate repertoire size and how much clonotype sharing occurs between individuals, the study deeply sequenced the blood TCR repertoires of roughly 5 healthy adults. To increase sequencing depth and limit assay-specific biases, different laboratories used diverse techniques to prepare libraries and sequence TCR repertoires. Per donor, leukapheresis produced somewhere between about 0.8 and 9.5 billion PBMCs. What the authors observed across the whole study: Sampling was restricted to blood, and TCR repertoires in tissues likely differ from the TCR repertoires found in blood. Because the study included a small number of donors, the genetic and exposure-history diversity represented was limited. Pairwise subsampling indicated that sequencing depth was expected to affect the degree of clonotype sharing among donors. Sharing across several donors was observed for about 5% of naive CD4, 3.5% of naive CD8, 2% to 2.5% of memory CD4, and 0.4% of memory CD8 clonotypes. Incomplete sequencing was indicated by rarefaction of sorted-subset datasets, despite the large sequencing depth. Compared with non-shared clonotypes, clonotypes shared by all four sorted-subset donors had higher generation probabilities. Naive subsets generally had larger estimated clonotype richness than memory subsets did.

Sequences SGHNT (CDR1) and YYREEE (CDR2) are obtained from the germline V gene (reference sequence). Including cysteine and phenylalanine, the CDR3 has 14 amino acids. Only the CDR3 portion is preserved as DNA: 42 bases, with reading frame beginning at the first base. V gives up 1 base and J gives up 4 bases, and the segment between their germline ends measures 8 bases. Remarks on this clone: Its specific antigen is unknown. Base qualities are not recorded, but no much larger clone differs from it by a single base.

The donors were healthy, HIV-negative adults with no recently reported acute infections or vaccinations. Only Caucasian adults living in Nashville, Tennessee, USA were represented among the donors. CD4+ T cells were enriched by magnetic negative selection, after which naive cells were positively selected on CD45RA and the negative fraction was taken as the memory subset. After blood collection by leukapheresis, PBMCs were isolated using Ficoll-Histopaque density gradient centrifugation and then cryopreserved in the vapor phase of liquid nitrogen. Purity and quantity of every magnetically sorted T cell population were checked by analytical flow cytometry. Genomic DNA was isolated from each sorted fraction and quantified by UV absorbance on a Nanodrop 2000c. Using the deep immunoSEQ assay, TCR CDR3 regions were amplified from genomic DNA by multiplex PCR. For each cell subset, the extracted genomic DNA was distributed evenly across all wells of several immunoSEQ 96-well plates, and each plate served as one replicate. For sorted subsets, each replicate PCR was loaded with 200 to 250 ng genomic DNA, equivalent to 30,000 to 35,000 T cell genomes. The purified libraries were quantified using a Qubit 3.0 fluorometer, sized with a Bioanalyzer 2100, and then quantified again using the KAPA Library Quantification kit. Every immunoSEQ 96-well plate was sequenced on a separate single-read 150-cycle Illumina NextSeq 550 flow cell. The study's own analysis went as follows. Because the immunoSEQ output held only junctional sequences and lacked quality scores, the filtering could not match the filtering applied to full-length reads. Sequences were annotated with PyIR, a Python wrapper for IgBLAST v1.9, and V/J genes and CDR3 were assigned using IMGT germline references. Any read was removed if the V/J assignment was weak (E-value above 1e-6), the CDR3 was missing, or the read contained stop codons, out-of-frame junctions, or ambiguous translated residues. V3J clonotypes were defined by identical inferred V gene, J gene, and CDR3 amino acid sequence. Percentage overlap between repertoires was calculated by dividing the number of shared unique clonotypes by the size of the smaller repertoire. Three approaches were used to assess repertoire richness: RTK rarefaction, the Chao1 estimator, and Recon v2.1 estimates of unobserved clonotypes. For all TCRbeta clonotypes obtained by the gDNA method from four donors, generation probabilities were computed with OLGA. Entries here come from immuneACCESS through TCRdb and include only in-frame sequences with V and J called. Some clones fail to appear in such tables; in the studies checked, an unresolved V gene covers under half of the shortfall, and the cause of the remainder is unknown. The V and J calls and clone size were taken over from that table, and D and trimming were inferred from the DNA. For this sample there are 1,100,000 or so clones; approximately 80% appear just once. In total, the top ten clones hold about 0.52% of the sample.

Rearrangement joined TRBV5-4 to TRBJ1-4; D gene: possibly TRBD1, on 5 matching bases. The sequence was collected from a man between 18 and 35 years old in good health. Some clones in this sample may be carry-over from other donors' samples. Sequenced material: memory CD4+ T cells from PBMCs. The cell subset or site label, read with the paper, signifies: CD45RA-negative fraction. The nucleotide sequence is TGTGCCAGCAGCTTGAGTGGGGGTAATGAAAAACTGTTTTTT. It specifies CASSLSGGNEKLFF.